The 3 T cell receptor beta chains presented below share a single source sample, sequenced in a study of shared clonotypes between healthy human individuals. The protocol was immunoSEQ multiplex PCR, while the TCRdb copy is restricted to in-frame clones and leaves out a portion. The sample contains 400,000 to 600,000 clones, 95% to 96% of which appear only once. Sequences were obtained from naive CD4+ T cells sorted from blood. Regarding subset: CD45RA+ positively selected. Every receptor here comes from a woman aged 25 to 39 in good health.

About this clone: Other DNA variants within this sample encode the same CDR3. The J gene is TRBJ1-1, the V gene TRBV6-6; D not certain. The CDR3 contains 12 residues. In germline, CDR1 is MNHNY, CDR2 SVGAGI (reference sequence). With 5 bases removed from V and 2 bases from J, the gap between germline ends came to 6 bases. CDR3 protein: CASSRGNTEAFF. The CDR3 region has the DNA TGTGCCAGCAGTCGGGGTAACACTGAAGCTTTCTTT.

The rearrangement joins TRBV5-6 to TRBJ2-2; D may be TRBD1 or TRBD2 (5 bases each). In germline, CDR1 is SGHDT, CDR2 YYEEEE. The V end lost 0 bases, the J end lost 6 bases, and 15 bases lay between the germline ends. CDR3 length: 16 amino acids. CDR3 sequence reads: CASSLAGGPRAGELFF. Here the CDR3 DNA reads TGTGCCAGCAGCTTGGCTGGGGGACCTCGGGCCGGGGAGCTGTTTTTT.

This chain uses TRBV7-2 with TRBJ2-5; 8 bases align to TRBD1. Matching the DNA end better, TRBJ2-7 makes the J call doubtful. The CDR3 runs 14 residues. The V gene's germline CDR1 is SGHTA and CDR2 FQGNSA. CDR3 DNA: TGTGCCAGCAGCCCTAGGGACAGGCGCAACGAGCAGTACTTC. Its protein is CASSPRDRRNEQYF.